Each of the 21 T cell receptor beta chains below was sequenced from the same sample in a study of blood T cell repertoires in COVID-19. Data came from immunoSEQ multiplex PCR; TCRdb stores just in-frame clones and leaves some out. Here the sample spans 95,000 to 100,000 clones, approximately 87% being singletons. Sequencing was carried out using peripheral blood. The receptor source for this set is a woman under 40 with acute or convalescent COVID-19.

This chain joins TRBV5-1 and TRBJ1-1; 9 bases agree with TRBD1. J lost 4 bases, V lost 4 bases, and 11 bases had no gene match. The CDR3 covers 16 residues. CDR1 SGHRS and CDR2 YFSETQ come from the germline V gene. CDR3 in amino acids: CASSAVTGGESTEAFF. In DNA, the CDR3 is TGCGCCAGCAGCGCCGTCACAGGGGGCGAAAGCACTGAAGCTTTCTTT.

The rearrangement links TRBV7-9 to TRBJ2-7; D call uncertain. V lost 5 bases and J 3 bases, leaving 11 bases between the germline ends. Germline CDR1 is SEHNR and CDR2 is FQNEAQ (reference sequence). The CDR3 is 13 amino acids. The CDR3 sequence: CASSISSGYEQYF. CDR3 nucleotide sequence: TGTGCCAGCAGCATATCCAGTGGCTACGAGCAGTACTTC.

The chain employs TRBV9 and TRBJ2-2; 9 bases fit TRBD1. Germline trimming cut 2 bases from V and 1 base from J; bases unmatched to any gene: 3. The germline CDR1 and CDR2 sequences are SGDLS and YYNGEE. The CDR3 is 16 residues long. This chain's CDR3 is CASSVRTGENTGELFF. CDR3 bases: TGTGCCAGCAGCGTCAGGACAGGGGAGAACACCGGGGAGCTGTTTTTT.

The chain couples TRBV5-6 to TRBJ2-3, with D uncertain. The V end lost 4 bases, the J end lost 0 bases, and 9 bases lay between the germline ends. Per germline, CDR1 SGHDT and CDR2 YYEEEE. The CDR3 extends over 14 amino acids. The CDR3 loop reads CASSGGSSTDTQYF. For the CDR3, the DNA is TGTGCCAGCAGCGGCGGTTCTAGCACAGATACGCAGTATTTT.

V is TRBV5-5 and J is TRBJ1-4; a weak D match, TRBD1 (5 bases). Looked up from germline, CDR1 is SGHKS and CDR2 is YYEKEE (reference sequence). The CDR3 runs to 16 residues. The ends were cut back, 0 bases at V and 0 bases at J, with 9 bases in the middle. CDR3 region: CASSLVRASTNEKLFF. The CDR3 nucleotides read TGTGCCAGCAGCTTGGTCAGGGCCTCAACTAATGAAAAACTGTTTTTT.

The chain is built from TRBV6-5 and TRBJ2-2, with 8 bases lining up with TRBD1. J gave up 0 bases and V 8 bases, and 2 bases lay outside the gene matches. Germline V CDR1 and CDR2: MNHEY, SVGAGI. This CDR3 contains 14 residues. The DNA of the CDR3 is TGTGCCAGCTGGGACAGGTCGAACACCGGGGAGCTGTTTTTT. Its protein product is CASWDRSNTGELFF.

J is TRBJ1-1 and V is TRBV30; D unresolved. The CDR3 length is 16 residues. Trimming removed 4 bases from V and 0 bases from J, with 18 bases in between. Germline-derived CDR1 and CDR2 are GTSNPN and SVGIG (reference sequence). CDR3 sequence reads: CAWTPYWVRMNTEAFF. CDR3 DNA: TGTGCCTGGACCCCATATTGGGTGAGGATGAACACTGAAGCTTTCTTT.

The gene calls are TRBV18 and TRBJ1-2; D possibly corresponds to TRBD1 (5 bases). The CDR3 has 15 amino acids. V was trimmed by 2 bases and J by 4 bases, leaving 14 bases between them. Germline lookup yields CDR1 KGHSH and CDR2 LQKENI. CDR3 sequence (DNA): TGTGCCAGCTCACCATGGGTCAGGGCCCTCTATGGCTACACCTTC. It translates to CASSPWVRALYGYTF.

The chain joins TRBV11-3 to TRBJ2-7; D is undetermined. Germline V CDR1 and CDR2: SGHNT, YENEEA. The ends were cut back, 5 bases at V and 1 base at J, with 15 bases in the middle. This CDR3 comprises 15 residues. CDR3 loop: CASSLSVLVSYEQYF. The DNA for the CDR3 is TGTGCCAGCAGCCTTAGTGTCTTAGTGTCCTACGAGCAGTACTTC.

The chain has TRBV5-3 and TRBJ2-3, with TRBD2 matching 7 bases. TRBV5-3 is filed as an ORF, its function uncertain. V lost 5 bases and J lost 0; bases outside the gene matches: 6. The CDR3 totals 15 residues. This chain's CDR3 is CARRGLNTSTDTQYF. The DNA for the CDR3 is TGTGCCAGAAGGGGACTAAATACTAGCACAGATACGCAGTATTTT.

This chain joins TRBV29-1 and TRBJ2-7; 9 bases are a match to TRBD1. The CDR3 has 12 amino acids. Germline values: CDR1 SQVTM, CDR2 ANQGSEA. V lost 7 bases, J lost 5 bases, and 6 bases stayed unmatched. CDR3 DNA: TGCAGCGCCTCGGGACAGGGACACGAGCAGTACTTC. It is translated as CSASGQGHEQYF.

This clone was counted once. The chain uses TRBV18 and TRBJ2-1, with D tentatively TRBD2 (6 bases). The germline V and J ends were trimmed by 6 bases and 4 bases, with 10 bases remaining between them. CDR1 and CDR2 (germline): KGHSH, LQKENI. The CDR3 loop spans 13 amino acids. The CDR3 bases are TGTGCCAGCTCCGAGGGGACTTACAATGAGCAGTTCTTC. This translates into CASSEGTYNEQFF.

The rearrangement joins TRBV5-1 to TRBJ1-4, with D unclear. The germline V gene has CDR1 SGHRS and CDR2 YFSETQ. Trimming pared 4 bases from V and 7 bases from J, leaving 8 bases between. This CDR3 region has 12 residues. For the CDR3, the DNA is TGCGCCAGCAGCCCGGACTTTGAAAAACTGTTTTTT. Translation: CASSPDFEKLFF.

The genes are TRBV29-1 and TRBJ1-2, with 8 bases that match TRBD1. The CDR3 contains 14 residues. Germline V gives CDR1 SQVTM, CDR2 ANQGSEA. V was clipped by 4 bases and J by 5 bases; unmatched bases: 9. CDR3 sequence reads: CSVVPGTGGYGYTF. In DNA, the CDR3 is TGCAGCGTTGTGCCCGGGACAGGTGGTTATGGCTACACCTTC.

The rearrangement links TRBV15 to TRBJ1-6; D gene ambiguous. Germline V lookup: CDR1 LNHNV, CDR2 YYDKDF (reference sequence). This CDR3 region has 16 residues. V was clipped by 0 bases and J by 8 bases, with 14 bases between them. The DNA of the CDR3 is TGTGCCACCAGCAGAGATCTTAACAAAATTGATTCACCCCTCCACTTT. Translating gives CATSRDLNKIDSPLHF.

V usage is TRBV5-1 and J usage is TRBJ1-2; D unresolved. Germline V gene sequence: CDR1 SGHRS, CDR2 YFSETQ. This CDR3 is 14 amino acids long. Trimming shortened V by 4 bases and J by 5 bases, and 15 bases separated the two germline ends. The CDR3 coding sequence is TGCGCCAGCAGCATCGCATCGGGATCTTATGGCTACACCTTC. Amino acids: CASSIASGSYGYTF.

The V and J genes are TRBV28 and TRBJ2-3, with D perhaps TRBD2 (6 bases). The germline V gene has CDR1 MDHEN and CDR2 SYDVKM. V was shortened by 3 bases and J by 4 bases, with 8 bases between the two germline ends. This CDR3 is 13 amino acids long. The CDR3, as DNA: TGTGCCAGCAGTTTGTCTAGCGCAGATACGCAGTATTTT. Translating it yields CASSLSSADTQYF.

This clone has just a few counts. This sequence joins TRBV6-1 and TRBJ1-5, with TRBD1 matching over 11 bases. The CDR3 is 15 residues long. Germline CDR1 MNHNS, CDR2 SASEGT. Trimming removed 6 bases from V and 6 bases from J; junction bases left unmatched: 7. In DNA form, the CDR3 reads TGTGCCAGCAGGGGTGGGACAGGGGGGTTTCAGCCCCAGCATTTT. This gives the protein CASRGGTGGFQPQHF.

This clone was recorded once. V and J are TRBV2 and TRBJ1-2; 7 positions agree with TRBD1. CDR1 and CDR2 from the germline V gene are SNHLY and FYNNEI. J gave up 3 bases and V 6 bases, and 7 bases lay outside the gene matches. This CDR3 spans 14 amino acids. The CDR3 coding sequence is TGTGCCAGCAGACCGGGACAGAACCACTATGGCTACACCTTC. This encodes CASRPGQNHYGYTF.

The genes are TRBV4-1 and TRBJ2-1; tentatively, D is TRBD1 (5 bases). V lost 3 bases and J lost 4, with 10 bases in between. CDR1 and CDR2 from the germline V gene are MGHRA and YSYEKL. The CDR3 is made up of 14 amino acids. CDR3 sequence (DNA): TGCGCCAGCAGCCAGACGACAGTTTACAATGAGCAGTTCTTC. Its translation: CASSQTTVYNEQFF.

CDR3 loop: CASSSGSNIQYF. The CDR3 DNA follows: TGTGCCAGCAGTTCCGGGAGTAACATTCAGTACTTC. This sequence joins TRBV12-3 or TRBV12-4 and TRBJ2-4; tentatively, D is TRBD2 (6 bases). Trimming left V 4 bases short and J 7 bases short, with 8 bases between. CDR3 length: 12 residues.